The 21 T cell receptor beta chains presented below share a single source sample, sequenced in a study of T cells in Graves' hyperthyroidism and ophthalmopathy. RNA transcripts yielded amplified TCR beta CDR3 regions. HTBI primers were employed in a first-round RT-PCR of the TCR CDR3. TCRdb re-called the multiplex PCR reads through MiXCR, storing one row per CDR3 protein. Of about half a million distinct CDR3 sequences listed, around 24% are singletons. The sample comprised blood. The receptors shown here come from a woman aged 30 to 39 with Graves' ophthalmopathy.

The chain links TRBV20-1 to TRBJ1-5; D may be TRBD1 (5 bases). The ends were cut back, 0 bases at V and 3 bases at J, with 15 bases in the middle. The CDR3 is 16 residues long. Looked up from germline, CDR1 is DFQATT and CDR2 is SNEGSKA (reference sequence). This chain's CDR3 is CSAREGAALFNQPQHF. The CDR3 coding sequence is TGCAGTGCTAGAGAAGGGGCAGCCCTCTTCAATCAGCCCCAGCATTTT.

The chain recombines TRBV7-9 with TRBJ2-2; 9 bases are shared with TRBD1. The CDR3 is made up of 15 amino acids. Per germline, CDR1 SEHNR and CDR2 FQNEAQ (reference sequence). Unmatched junction bases numbered 2, after V lost 4 bases and J lost 2 bases. CDR3 in DNA: TGTGCCAGCAGCTGGGACAGGGAAAACACCGGGGAGCTGTTTTTT. It is translated as CASSWDRENTGELFF.

At least ten counts were recorded for this clonotype. The J gene is TRBJ2-5, the V gene TRBV7-2; D gene uncertain. The V end lost 2 bases, the J end lost 5 bases, and 15 bases lay between the germline ends. Germline V lookup: CDR1 SGHTA, CDR2 FQGNSA. The CDR3 has 15 amino acids. In DNA form, the CDR3 reads TGTGCCAGCAGCTTACTCCTAGTCGGTGGGGAGACCCAGTACTTC. This encodes CASSLLLVGGETQYF.

This clonotype was seen repeatedly, ten times or more. This chain links TRBV5-1 with TRBJ1-1, with D tentatively TRBD1 (5 bases). The germline V gene has CDR1 SGHRS and CDR2 YFSETQ. This CDR3 has 15 residues. Between the trimmed V and J ends, which lost 0 bases and 5 bases, there was a span of 14 bases. The CDR3 sequence is CASSLEAGRKTEAFF. CDR3 coding DNA: TGCGCCAGCAGCTTGGAGGCAGGGAGGAAAACTGAAGCTTTCTTT.

The table lists this clonotype with many counts. The chain has TRBV20-1 and TRBJ2-7, with a possible D match to TRBD2 (5 bases). Germline V CDR1 and CDR2: DFQATT, SNEGSKA (reference sequence). The CDR3 is made up of 15 amino acids. V was trimmed by 5 bases and J by 0 bases, leaving 17 bases between them. CDR3 in amino acids: CSALRPLGDSYEQYF. CDR3 sequence (DNA): TGCAGTGCTTTGCGCCCTTTGGGAGACTCCTACGAGCAGTACTTC.

In its sample, this clonotype was seen a few times. The chain recombines TRBV4-1 with TRBJ1-5, with 7 bases fitting TRBD1. The junction had 6 bases not matched to a gene; V was cut back by 0 bases and J by 4 bases. Per the germline V gene, CDR1 is MGHRA and CDR2 is YSYEKL. The CDR3 totals 16 residues. The CDR3 sequence: CASSQEGGLGNQPQHF. The CDR3 DNA is TGCGCCAGCAGCCAAGAAGGGGGCCTGGGAAATCAGCCCCAGCATTTT.

As concerns this clonotype: This may stem from a read error, because a much larger clone lies one nucleotide away. The CDR3 does not end in the conserved phenylalanine or tryptophan, so this is likely a read error. The chain links TRBV12-3 or TRBV12-4 to TRBJ2-7, with D possibly TRBD2 on 5 matching bases. This CDR3 spans 15 amino acids. CDR3 sequence (DNA): TGTGCCACCAGTGATCACCGACTAAACTCCTACGAGCAGTACTAC. Protein: CATSDHRLNSYEQYY.

This clonotype was seen ten or more times. The rearrangement joins TRBV7-2 to TRBJ2-7, with 9 positions matching TRBD2. Germline CDR1 SGHTA, CDR2 FQGNSA. CDR3 length: 15 residues. V was pared by 2 bases and J by 4 bases, with 6 bases of the junction left unmatched. The CDR3 region is CASSLSGGRYYEQYF. In nucleotides, the CDR3 is TGTGCCAGCAGCTTAAGCGGGGGGCGTTATTACGAGCAGTACTTC.

The chain joins TRBV6-5 to TRBJ2-5; TRBD1 is a possible D gene (5 bases). CDR1 and CDR2 from the germline V gene are MNHEY and SVGAGI. Trimming removed 5 bases at V and 5 bases at J, with 9 bases between. The CDR3 is 12 amino acids. The CDR3 region has the DNA TGTGCCAGCAGTCGGACACATGAGACCCAGTACTTC. Its translation: CASSRTHETQYF.

This clonotype was recorded many times. This chain uses TRBV3-1 with TRBJ1-2; no clear D. Between the trimmed V and J ends, which lost 5 bases and 8 bases, there was a span of 15 bases. The CDR3 is 13 amino acids. Germline-derived CDR1 and CDR2 are LGHDT and YNNKEL (reference sequence). CDR3 DNA: TGTGCCAGCAGCTACGACGACCGACTGGGCTACACCTTC. This codes for CASSYDDRLGYTF.

This clonotype was detected ten times or more. This chain connects TRBV9 to TRBJ2-7; no firm D call. V was shortened by 0 bases and J by 5 bases, with 18 bases between the two germline ends. The CDR3 sequence is 16 residues long. CDR1 is SGDLS, CDR2 YYNGEE, per germline. The CDR3: CASSVEIWAGEDEQYF. The DNA of the CDR3 is TGTGCCAGCAGCGTAGAGATTTGGGCAGGTGAGGACGAGCAGTACTTC. The entire variable domain, with the rest obtained from reference TRBV9 and TRBJ2-7, is as follows: DSGVTQTPKHLITATGQRVTLRCSPRSGDLSVYWYQQSLDQGLQFLIQYYNGEERAKGNILERFSAQQFPDLHSELNLSSLELGDSALYFCASSVEIWAGEDEQYFGPGTRLTVT.

In its sample, this clonotype was seen many times. The chain employs TRBV6-1 and TRBJ2-7; either TRBD1 or TRBD2 may supply D (5 bases each). From germline, CDR1 is MNHNS and CDR2 SASEGT. The germline V and J ends were trimmed by 4 bases and 2 bases, with 18 bases remaining between them. The CDR3 length is 16 residues. The DNA of the CDR3 is TGTGCCAGCAGTGCTTCAGAGGGGACGTCTGCCTACGAGCAGTACTTC. Encoded protein: CASSASEGTSAYEQYF.

This clonotype was counted only a few times. The gene calls are TRBV9 and TRBJ1-1, with D hard to call. CDR3 length equals 14 residues. The germline V gene encodes CDR1 SGDLS and CDR2 YYNGEE. The germline V and J ends were trimmed by 0 bases and 3 bases, with 9 bases remaining between them. The CDR3 DNA sequence: TGTGCCAGCAGCGTAGGAGGGTACGACACTGAAGCTTTCTTT. Protein product: CASSVGGYDTEAFF.

This clonotype was recorded once. The chain couples TRBV11-2 to TRBJ2-7, with 7 bases identical to TRBD2. The trim removed 5 bases at V and 6 bases at J, leaving 13 bases unmatched. From germline, CDR1 is SGHAT and CDR2 FQNNGV. The CDR3 spans 15 residues. The CDR3 reads CASSHRGVTLREQYF. For the CDR3, the DNA is TGTGCCAGCAGCCATCGGGGGGTGACTCTACGCGAGCAGTACTTC.

Here the CDR3 DNA reads TGTGCCAGCAGTTATATCTCGTCGAGGGTTGGCTACACCTTC. This gives the protein CASSYISSRVGYTF. The V and J genes are TRBV6-2 or TRBV6-3 and TRBJ1-2; D unresolved. The germline V gene encodes CDR1 MNHEY and CDR2 SVGEGT. The CDR3 contains 14 residues. The V gene lost 3 bases and the J gene lost 7 bases, with 15 bases spanning the gap.

This clonotype occurred a few times. The J gene is TRBJ1-1, the V gene TRBV12-3 or TRBV12-4; D is ambiguous. V gave up 1 base and J gave up 6 bases, with 9 bases separating them. The CDR3 spans 13 residues. The CDR3 DNA follows: TGTGCCAGCAGTTTAGTGAAGGAGGCTGAAGCTTTCTTT. It encodes CASSLVKEAEAFF.

The CDR3 reads CASSTLSPRGQEQYF. The CDR3 DNA follows: TGTGCCAGCAGCACCCTCAGCCCCAGGGGGCAGGAGCAGTACTTC. The chain links TRBV12-3 or TRBV12-4 to TRBJ2-7; 8 positions match TRBD1. This CDR3 comprises 15 residues. V gave up 6 bases and J gave up 7 bases; unmatched junction bases: 14.

This clonotype occurred a few times. The rearrangement links TRBV6-1 to TRBJ2-7; the D gene is possibly TRBD1 (6 bases). The germline V and J ends were trimmed by 4 bases and 10 bases, with 20 bases remaining between them. The CDR3 extends over 14 amino acids. Looked up from germline, CDR1 is MNHNS and CDR2 is SASEGT. CDR3 residues: CASSGPLGQTDQYF. The DNA of the CDR3 is TGTGCCAGCAGTGGGCCTCTCGGACAGACCGATCAGTACTTC.

Many counts were recorded for this clonotype. V is TRBV27 and J is TRBJ1-2; TRBD1 agrees at 9 bases. The CDR3 sequence is 13 residues long. V shed 8 bases and J 7 bases; nucleotides not matched to a gene: 8. CDR1 MNHEY and CDR2 SMNVEV come from the germline V gene (reference sequence). CDR3 coding DNA: TGTGCCAGCGGAGAAACAGGGGGCTCTGGCTACACCTTC. Amino acid sequence: CASGETGGSGYTF.

There are many counts of this clonotype. The chain uses TRBV6-2 or TRBV6-3 and TRBJ1-2, with D perhaps TRBD1 (6 bases). Trimming shortened V by 6 bases and J by 2 bases, and 16 bases separated the two germline ends. The CDR3 length is 15 residues. Germline V gene lookup returns CDR1 MNHEY and CDR2 SVGEGT. CDR3 sequence (DNA): TGTGCCAGCAGATTCACAGGGACCCTAAACTATGGCTACACCTTC. Its translation: CASRFTGTLNYGYTF.

This clonotype was detected ten times or more. The chain is built from TRBV2 and TRBJ2-6; D remains unclear. The V gene's germline CDR1 is SNHLY and CDR2 FYNNEI. Trimming stripped 1 base from V and 5 bases from J, with 9 bases between. The CDR3 has 15 residues. CDR3 coding DNA: TGTGCCAGCAGTGAAGAGGCAGTCCGGGCCAACGTCCTGACTTTC. It encodes CASSEEAVRANVLTF.